The 24 T cell receptor beta chains below all came from one sample that was sequenced in a study of shared clonotypes between healthy human individuals. The assay was immunoSEQ multiplex PCR, and TCRdb's table has in-frame clones only and misses some. The table has about half a million clones, around 80% seen once; the top ten hold about 12%. Source material: PBMCs. The source of these receptors is a woman between 40 and 50 years old in good health. Some clones in this sample may be carry-over from other donors' samples.

The V and J genes are TRBV28 and TRBJ1-2, with D unclear. Germline V CDR1 and CDR2: MDHEN, SYDVKM. The CDR3 sequence is 15 residues long. The V gene lost 2 bases and the J gene lost 4 bases, with 14 bases spanning the gap. The CDR3 sequence: CASSLVGGDLYGYTF. The CDR3 nucleotides are TGTGCCAGCAGTTTAGTGGGAGGAGACCTCTATGGCTACACCTTC.

The rearrangement uses TRBV4-3 and TRBJ2-3; TRBD2 matches 7 bases. The CDR3 is 14 residues long. Germline CDR1 LGHNA, CDR2 YSLEER. After removal of 1 base from V and 4 bases from J, the junction contained 2 bases not matched to a gene. CDR3 coding DNA: TGCGCCAGCAGCCAAGGACTAGCATCAGATACGCAGTATTTT. Its translation is CASSQGLASDTQYF.

The rearrangement uses TRBV25-1 and TRBJ1-1; D gene unclear. The germline CDR1 and CDR2 sequences are MGHDK and SYGVNS. V was trimmed by 7 bases and J by 1 base, leaving 10 bases between them. This CDR3 has 13 amino acids. The CDR3 loop is CASIEGGNTEAFF. The CDR3 coding sequence is TGTGCCAGCATAGAAGGAGGGAACACTGAAGCTTTCTTT. The complete variable domain, with remaining parts taken from reference TRBV25-1 and TRBJ1-1, reads EADIYQTPRYLVIGTGKKITLECSQTMGHDKMYWYQQDPGMELHLIHYSYGVNSTEKGDLSSESTVSRIRTEHFPLTLESARPSHTSQYLCASIEGGNTEAFFGQGTRLTVV.

The table lists this clone with a few counts. J is TRBJ1-2 and V is TRBV29-1; D is unclear. This CDR3 is built from 11 residues. Germline V lookup: CDR1 SQVTM, CDR2 ANQGSEA. The ends were cut back, 4 bases at V and 0 bases at J, with 3 bases in the middle. CDR3 amino acids: CSVVANYGYTF. In DNA, the CDR3 is TGCAGCGTTGTAGCTAACTATGGCTACACCTTC.

This clone was seen ten or more times. The gene calls are TRBV10-1 and TRBJ2-1; TRBD2 matches at 9 bases. J gave up 3 bases and V 2 bases, and 5 bases lay outside the gene matches. The CDR3 sequence is 16 residues long. Germline V CDR1 and CDR2: WNHNN, SYGVQD (reference sequence). CDR3 bases: TGCGCCAGCAGTGAGGGGCGACTAGCGGACTACAATGAGCAGTTCTTC. Protein: CASSEGRLADYNEQFF.

This clone was seen once. This rearrangement joins TRBV4-3 to TRBJ2-5; no clear D gene. Germline V gene data show CDR1 as LGHNA and CDR2 as YSLEER. The CDR3 runs 16 residues. Trimming took 0 bases from V and 2 from J, leaving 13 bases between them. The CDR3 reads CASSQDIGGRQETQYF. The CDR3 region has the DNA TGCGCCAGCAGCCAAGATATTGGTGGCAGACAAGAGACCCAGTACTTC.

The chain carries TRBV28 and TRBJ1-2; D ambiguous. Germline loops: CDR1 MDHEN, CDR2 SYDVKM. The CDR3 covers 15 residues. V lost 2 bases to trimming and J lost 4 bases, with 14 bases between them. CDR3 sequence (DNA): TGTGCCAGCAGTTTAAGAGACCCGACCCGCTATGGCTACACCTTC. Protein: CASSLRDPTRYGYTF.

This clone appeared a single time. V usage is TRBV27 and J usage is TRBJ1-3, with TRBD1 identical over 8 bases. Per germline, CDR1 MNHEY and CDR2 SMNVEV (reference sequence). The CDR3 runs to 16 residues. The junction had 9 bases not matched to a gene; V was cut back by 8 bases and J by 0 bases. For the CDR3, the DNA is TGTGCCAGCTTCCCCGGGACAGGAGACTCTGGAAACACCATATATTTT. This gives the protein CASFPGTGDSGNTIYF.

The chain employs TRBV7-2 and TRBJ2-3; D tentatively fits TRBD1 or TRBD2 (5 bases each). CDR1 is SGHTA and CDR2 is FQGNSA in the germline V gene. This CDR3 has 14 amino acids. V shed 6 bases and J shed 2 bases, with 12 bases lying between them. The CDR3 sequence: CASSRDRHTDTQYF. CDR3 sequence (DNA): TGTGCCAGCAGTAGGGACCGACACACAGATACGCAGTATTTT.

CDR3 region: CASSNHSNQPQHF. The CDR3 nucleotides read TGTGCCAGCTCAAATCATTCCAATCAGCCCCAGCATTTT. The V gene is TRBV18, the J gene TRBJ1-5; the D is unclear. CDR1 is KGHSH, CDR2 LQKENI, per germline. Trimming pared 5 bases from V and 3 bases from J, leaving 8 bases between. The CDR3 is 13 amino acids.

The rearrangement uses TRBV9 and TRBJ1-1; no firm D call. There are 15 residues in the CDR3. CDR1 and CDR2 (germline): SGDLS, YYNGEE. Trimming removed 0 bases at V and 1 base at J, with 10 bases between. This CDR3 is CASSVVEAGNTEAFF. DNA for the CDR3: TGTGCCAGCAGCGTAGTAGAGGCGGGGAACACTGAAGCTTTCTTT.

The chain links TRBV5-4 to TRBJ1-2; the D is unclear. Germline CDR1 SGHNT, CDR2 YYREEE (reference sequence). The CDR3 is made up of 14 amino acids. V shed 0 bases and J shed 8 bases, with 14 bases lying between them. The CDR3 DNA sequence: TGTGCCAGCAGCTTGGCGGGTCCACACCGAGGCTACACCTTC. Protein sequence: CASSLAGPHRGYTF.

A single count supports this clone. The chain couples TRBV5-1 to TRBJ2-5; 11 bases agree with TRBD2. V shed 5 bases, J shed 5 bases, and the junction held 11 bases outside the gene matches. Germline-derived CDR1 and CDR2 are SGHRS and YFSETQ. The CDR3 covers 16 residues. CDR3 bases: TGCGCCAGCAGAACTAGCGGGAGTAGCCGGTTGGAGACCCAGTACTTC. As protein: CASRTSGSSRLETQYF.

This clone was seen more than once but under ten times. The chain couples TRBV29-1 to TRBJ1-4; no clear D gene. The CDR3 totals 13 residues. V was trimmed by 6 bases and J by 7 bases, leaving 15 bases between them. CDR1 and CDR2 (germline): SQVTM, ANQGSEA. CDR3 in amino acids: CSVGLRVGEKLFF. For the CDR3, the DNA is TGCAGCGTCGGTCTGCGAGTGGGTGAAAAACTGTTTTTT.

This clone occurred a few times. The rearrangement joins TRBV2 to TRBJ1-1; no clear D gene. Germline CDR1 reads SNHLY; CDR2 reads FYNNEI. The CDR3 loop spans 13 amino acids. Trimming removed 11 bases at V and 2 bases at J, with 15 bases between. Here the CDR3 DNA reads TGTGCCTCCGCGCAGGCCAGAAACACTGAAGCTTTCTTT. It yields the protein CASAQARNTEAFF.

The rearrangement uses TRBV11-3 and TRBJ2-1, with unresolved D. CDR1 is SGHNT, CDR2 YENEEA, per germline. The germline V and J ends were trimmed by 2 bases and 4 bases, with 12 bases remaining between them. The CDR3 sequence is 15 residues long. In nucleotides, the CDR3 is TGTGCCAGCAGCTTAAACTCGTTGAGTTACAATGAGCAGTTCTTC. This codes for CASSLNSLSYNEQFF.

V gene TRBV5-4 combines with J gene TRBJ2-7, with 11 bases lining up with TRBD1. The junction had 6 bases not matched to a gene; V was cut back by 3 bases and J by 4 bases. Germline V lookup: CDR1 SGHNT, CDR2 YYREEE (reference sequence). The CDR3 runs to 15 residues. CDR3 in DNA: TGTGCCAGCAGCTCGCAGGACAGGGGGCGGTACGAGCAGTACTTC. Protein product: CASSSQDRGRYEQYF.

This clone has a single count. Other DNA sequences in the same sample also yield this CDR3. The chain's CDR3 is CASSLSDYGYTF. The CDR3 DNA reads TGTGCCAGCAGTTTGTCTGACTATGGCTACACCTTC. V usage is TRBV28 and J usage is TRBJ1-2; D remains ambiguous. The ends were cut back, 3 bases at V and 3 bases at J, with 5 bases in the middle. CDR1 and CDR2 (germline): MDHEN, SYDVKM. The CDR3 loop spans 12 amino acids.

CDR3: CASSHMGGTQYF. Here the CDR3 DNA reads TGTGCCAGCAGCCACATGGGAGGGACCCAGTACTTC. This chain joins TRBV25-1 and TRBJ2-5; D perhaps matches TRBD2 (6 bases). V shed 6 bases and J shed 7 bases, with 12 bases lying between them. Germline values: CDR1 MGHDK, CDR2 SYGVNS. The CDR3 loop spans 12 amino acids.

As to this clone: This likely traces to a read error, being one base from a far larger clone. The chain has TRBV18 and TRBJ1-3; TRBD1 matches at 10 bases. The CDR3 sequence is 15 residues long. Germline V gene data show CDR1 as KGHSH and CDR2 as LQKENI. The CDR3 bases are TGTACCAGCTCAGACAGGGGGCGGTATGGAAACACCATATATTTT. Translated, it gives CTSSDRGRYGNTIYF. Combining the CDR3 with reference TRBV18 and TRBJ1-3 gives the whole variable domain NAGVMQNPRHLVRRRGQEARLRCSPMKGHSHVYWYRQLPEEGLKFMVYLQKENIIDESGMPKERFSAEFPKEGPSILRIQQVVRGDSAAYFCTSSDRGRYGNTIYFGEGSWLTVV.

This clone was seen at least ten times. This sample also contains other DNA sequences that code for the same CDR3. The chain links TRBV7-2 to TRBJ2-2; 9 nucleotides match TRBD1. This CDR3 has 15 residues. Germline CDR1 SGHTA, CDR2 FQGNSA. V lost 4 bases to trimming and J lost 4 bases; unmatched junction nucleotides: 4. The CDR3: CASSSRQGGTGELFF. The CDR3 coding sequence is TGTGCCAGCAGCTCGAGACAGGGGGGCACCGGGGAGCTGTTTTTT.

The V and J genes are TRBV28 and TRBJ2-5, with D hard to call. This CDR3 comprises 13 residues. Trimming shortened V by 8 bases and J by 5 bases, and 15 bases separated the two germline ends. In germline, CDR1 is MDHEN, CDR2 SYDVKM. Written as DNA, the CDR3 is TGTGCCAGCTGTTCCCCGATTGGGGAGACCCAGTACTTC. This codes for CASCSPIGETQYF.

The DNA for the CDR3 is TGTGCCACCAGCAGGGTACCAGGTTACGAGCAGTACTTC. Its protein is CATSRVPGYEQYF. The chain employs TRBV15 and TRBJ2-7; D not certain. V lost 3 bases and J 4 bases, leaving 10 bases between the germline ends. This CDR3 is 13 amino acids long. Germline values: CDR1 LNHNV, CDR2 YYDKDF (reference sequence).

The chain combines TRBV28 with TRBJ2-7; possible D gene TRBD1, 6 bases. The CDR3 runs to 14 residues. V was trimmed by 8 bases and J by 1 base, leaving 15 bases between them. Germline V gives CDR1 MDHEN, CDR2 SYDVKM. The CDR3 reads CASEGVLQSYEQYF. CDR3 in DNA: TGTGCCAGCGAGGGGGTCCTTCAGTCCTACGAGCAGTACTTC.